One sample yielded the 31 T cell receptor beta chains listed below, sequenced in a study of T-cell memory formation after mild COVID-19 (dated by TCRdb to the early 2020s). The library relied on 5' RACE. Data came from an Illumina NovaSeq 6000. TCRdb trimmed the raw reads at Q25, called clones with MiXCR and kept productive beta chains. Merged by CDR3 protein, the rows form single entries marked with the most common genes and DNA. This sample comprises almost 250,000 distinct CDR3 sequences, 15% to 19% of them detected only once. The top ten constitute 2.1% of the sample. What was sequenced was PBMCs or a T cell subset sorted from them (not recorded which). Every receptor here comes from an adult woman who had mild COVID-19 (a few samples of this study predate the infection). The sample titles of this study are shuffled in the database, so cell type and time point are left out; the donor was told from shared clones.

The gene calls are TRBV12-3 or TRBV12-4 and TRBJ2-1; no definite D call. The CDR3 loop spans 16 amino acids. V lost 6 bases to trimming and J lost 1 base, with 16 bases between them. Here the CDR3 reads CASSFFGVGSYNEQFF. Here the CDR3 DNA reads TGTGCCAGCAGCTTCTTCGGAGTGGGGTCCTACAATGAGCAGTTCTTC.

The chain recombines TRBV5-1 with TRBJ2-3; 9 bases match TRBD2. V trimming: 4 bases; J trimming: 2 bases; junction bases outside the gene matches: 8. Germline V gene sequence: CDR1 SGHRS, CDR2 YFSETQ. This CDR3 region has 16 residues. The CDR3 nucleotides read TGCGCCAGCAGCATCGTAGCGGGGGACCTCACAGATACGCAGTATTTT. Its translation is CASSIVAGDLTDTQYF.

The rearrangement joins TRBV5-1 to TRBJ2-7; TRBD1 is a possible D gene (6 bases). Germline V lookup: CDR1 SGHRS, CDR2 YFSETQ. Trimming pared 0 bases from V and 3 bases from J, leaving 10 bases between. CDR3 length: 14 amino acids. The CDR3 DNA sequence: TGCGCCAGCAGCTTGGCAGGGGAGTACTACGAGCAGTACTTC. It translates to CASSLAGEYYEQYF.

The V gene is TRBV10-3, the J gene TRBJ2-5; TRBD2 agrees at 7 bases. Looked up from germline, CDR1 is ENHRY and CDR2 is SYGVKD. CDR3 length equals 15 residues. J gave up 5 bases and V 2 bases, and 8 bases lay outside the gene matches. CDR3 DNA: TGTGCCATCAGTGAGCACGGGGGAGGGCCGGAGACCCAGTACTTC. It yields the protein CAISEHGGGPETQYF.

This clonotype was counted only a few times. This chain uses TRBV30 with TRBJ1-1; TRBD1 matches 9 bases. There are 12 residues in the CDR3. CDR1 is GTSNPN, CDR2 SVGIG, per germline (reference sequence). Germline trimming cut 2 bases from V and 10 bases from J; bases unmatched to any gene: 5. This CDR3 reads CAWSRPTGGAFF. DNA for the CDR3: TGTGCCTGGAGTCGCCCGACAGGGGGAGCTTTCTTT.

The chain employs TRBV21-1 and TRBJ2-4; the table names TRBD1, a call not compared with the DNA. TRBV21-1 is a known pseudogene. This CDR3 spans 19 amino acids. The CDR3 region is CASSSAPAGVLLDKNIQYF. DNA for the CDR3: TGTGCCAGCAGCTCCGCCCCCGCAGGGGTCCTTTTAGACAAAAACATTCAGTACTTC.

The V and J genes are TRBV2 and TRBJ1-5, with a tentative D call TRBD1 (6 bases). The CDR3 sequence is 16 residues long. CDR1 and CDR2 (germline): SNHLY, FYNNEI. V lost 6 bases to trimming and J lost 0 bases, with 15 bases between them. Here the CDR3 reads CASRSGGATSNQPQHF. The CDR3 DNA reads TGTGCCAGCAGGTCGGGGGGGGCGACTAGCAATCAGCCCCAGCATTTT.

This clonotype turned up a few times. The CDR3 loop is CASSRTGVYGYTF. The CDR3 nucleotides are TGTGCCAGCAGTCGAACAGGGGTCTATGGCTACACCTTC. The chain links TRBV27 to TRBJ1-2, with 7 bases identical to TRBD1. There are 13 residues in the CDR3. Per germline, CDR1 MNHEY and CDR2 SMNVEV (reference sequence). V lost 5 bases and J lost 4; bases outside the gene matches: 4.

The chain is built from TRBV6-2 or TRBV6-3 and TRBJ2-7; the D gene is possibly TRBD2 (7 bases). The CDR3 runs to 12 residues. With 4 bases removed from V and 5 bases from J, the gap between germline ends came to 9 bases. Germline values: CDR1 MNHEY, CDR2 SVGEGT. The CDR3 protein is CASSWGGNEQYF. The DNA for the CDR3 is TGTGCCAGCAGTTGGGGGGGCAACGAGCAGTACTTC.

In this sample, this clonotype turned up a few times. The genes are TRBV4-3 and TRBJ2-7, with D perhaps matching TRBD1 or TRBD2 (5 bases each). CDR1 and CDR2 from the germline V gene are LGHNA and YSLEER. The CDR3 is made up of 13 amino acids. The V end was cut by 4 bases, the J end by 3 bases, with 10 bases between. CDR3 amino acids: CASSRDAGYEQYF. The CDR3, as DNA: TGCGCCAGCAGCCGGGACGCAGGCTACGAGCAGTACTTC.

This clonotype was observed a handful of times. The chain employs TRBV20-1 and TRBJ1-1; TRBD1 might be the D (5 bases). The V end lost 2 bases, the J end lost 5 bases, and 15 bases lay between the germline ends. The CDR3 extends over 14 amino acids. Germline loops: CDR1 DFQATT, CDR2 SNEGSKA (reference sequence). This CDR3 reads CSARPVRDLTEAFF. CDR3 nucleotide sequence: TGCAGTGCTAGACCTGTCAGGGATTTAACTGAAGCTTTCTTT.

This clonotype was found many times. The chain has TRBV12-3 or TRBV12-4 and TRBJ2-5; D gene uncertain. Trimming removed 6 bases at V and 1 base at J, with 12 bases between. The CDR3 loop spans 14 amino acids. In nucleotides, the CDR3 is TGTGCCAGCAGCGGACGGCGCTTCCAAGAGACCCAGTACTTC. This codes for CASSGRRFQETQYF.

The chain has TRBV11-2 and TRBJ2-5; 7 bases line up with TRBD1. Unmatched junction bases numbered 10, after V lost 6 bases and J lost 3 bases. The CDR3 totals 15 residues. Germline CDR1 and CDR2: SGHAT and FQNNGV. The CDR3 here is CASRKRQGPEETQYF. As DNA, the CDR3 is TGTGCCAGCAGAAAACGACAGGGTCCGGAAGAGACCCAGTACTTC.

This chain joins TRBV7-3 and TRBJ2-1, with TRBD2 identical over 10 bases. Germline V gene sequence: CDR1 SGHTA, CDR2 FQGTGA. The CDR3 is made up of 16 amino acids. V trimming: 2 bases; J trimming: 9 bases; junction bases outside the gene matches: 10. This CDR3 is CASSLRTSGLHSEQFF. DNA for the CDR3: TGTGCCAGCAGCTTACGGACTAGCGGTCTACACAGTGAGCAGTTCTTC.

The table lists this clonotype with a few counts. The chain combines TRBV5-6 with TRBJ1-6; D possibly corresponds to TRBD1 (6 bases). The V end lost 0 bases, the J end lost 9 bases, and 10 bases lay between the germline ends. Germline V gene sequence: CDR1 SGHDT, CDR2 YYEEEE. CDR3 length equals 14 residues. CDR3 amino acids: CASSLDAGVSPLHF. For the CDR3, the DNA is TGTGCCAGCAGCTTGGACGCAGGGGTTTCACCCCTCCACTTT.

As DNA, the CDR3 is TGTGCCAGCAGCTTAGGGAGGACTACCCCCTACAATGAGCAGTTCTTC. Translated, it gives CASSLGRTTPYNEQFF. The rearrangement joins TRBV7-2 to TRBJ2-1; tentatively, D is TRBD2 (6 bases). Trimming took off 1 base at V and 2 bases at J, with 12 bases between the two ends. The CDR3 is 16 amino acids. Germline V gives CDR1 SGHTA, CDR2 FQGNSA.

A few counts support this clonotype. The chain is built from TRBV6-2 or TRBV6-3 and TRBJ2-7; D is uncertain. CDR3 length: 14 residues. Trimming removed 5 bases at V and 5 bases at J, with 16 bases between. CDR1 is MNHEY and CDR2 is SVGEGT in the germline V gene. DNA of the CDR3: TGTGCCAGCAGTCACGGACCTCCGCAAAACGAGCAGTACTTC. It specifies CASSHGPPQNEQYF.

A few counts support this clonotype. This chain links TRBV27 with TRBJ2-1; 7 nucleotides line up with TRBD2. V gave up 1 base and J gave up 6 bases; unmatched junction bases: 12. Germline loops: CDR1 MNHEY, CDR2 SMNVEV (reference sequence). The CDR3 runs to 17 residues. The DNA for the CDR3 is TGTGCCAGCAGTTTATTTGCGGGAGACCGTTCTTTCAATGAGCAGTTCTTC. Its translation is CASSLFAGDRSFNEQFF.

CDR3 region: CASSPGTRGNEQFF. The CDR3 nucleotides read TGTGCCAGCAGTCCCGGGACTAGGGGCAATGAGCAGTTCTTC. The chain couples TRBV2 to TRBJ2-1; TRBD2 agrees at 8 bases. Per germline, CDR1 SNHLY and CDR2 FYNNEI. The CDR3 contains 14 residues. V dropped 5 bases and J dropped 6; count of bases not matched to a gene: 6.

The chain links TRBV3-1 to TRBJ1-1; possible D gene TRBD1, 6 bases. This CDR3 contains 15 residues. Germline V gene lookup returns CDR1 LGHDT and CDR2 YNNKEL (reference sequence). V was clipped by 0 bases and J by 7 bases, with 15 bases between them. The CDR3 region is CASSQEQGIRDEAFF. The DNA for the CDR3 is TGTGCCAGCAGCCAAGAACAGGGAATACGGGATGAAGCTTTCTTT. The entire variable domain, with the rest obtained from reference TRBV3-1 and TRBJ1-1, is as follows: DTAVSQTPKYLVTQMGNDKSIKCEQNLGHDTMYWYKQDSKKFLKIMFSYNNKELIINETVPNRFSPKSPDKAHLNLHINSLELGDSAVYFCASSQEQGIRDEAFFGQGTRLTVV.

This chain uses TRBV24-1 with TRBJ2-3; perhaps TRBD2 as D (5 bases). Germline V CDR1 and CDR2: KGHDR, SFDVKD. The CDR3 is 15 residues long. Trimming took 3 bases from V and 1 from J, leaving 10 bases between them. The CDR3 DNA reads as TGTGCCACCAGTGATGTGACTACGCGCACAGATACGCAGTATTTT. Translating gives CATSDVTTRTDTQYF.

The sample holds a few counts of this clonotype. The rearrangement uses TRBV12-3 or TRBV12-4 and TRBJ1-4; D is possibly TRBD1 (5 bases). Trimming pared 4 bases from V and 7 bases from J, leaving 13 bases between. This CDR3 region has 14 residues. CDR3 nucleotides: TGTGCCAGCAGTTACGGGACGGAGTCTGAAAAACTGTTTTTT. Translation gives CASSYGTESEKLFF.

This clonotype has a handful of counts. The chain links TRBV5-1 to TRBJ1-2, with 8 bases that match TRBD1. Germline assignment: CDR1 SGHRS and CDR2 YFSETQ. V lost 4 bases and J lost 8; bases outside the gene matches: 10. This CDR3 has 14 amino acids. Here the CDR3 DNA reads TGCGCCAGCAGCATGGGACAGGTGGGATGGGGCTACACCTTC. Its protein product is CASSMGQVGWGYTF. The complete variable domain, with remaining parts taken from reference TRBV5-1 and TRBJ1-2, reads KAGVTQTPRYLIKTRGQQVTLSCSPISGHRSVSWYQQTPGQGLQFLFEYFSETQRNKGNFPGRFSGRQFSNSRSEMNVSTLELGDSALYLCASSMGQVGWGYTFGSGTRLTVV.

This clonotype was observed a few times. The chain joins TRBV7-9 to TRBJ1-2; perhaps TRBD1 as D (6 bases). This CDR3 region has 14 residues. V lost 4 bases, J lost 7 bases, and 16 bases lay in between. Looked up from germline, CDR1 is SEHNR and CDR2 is FQNEAQ (reference sequence). CDR3 nucleotide sequence: TGTGCCAGCAGCTCCGGACAGTTGGTGCCTGGCTACACCTTC. Its protein product is CASSSGQLVPGYTF.

This chain joins TRBV6-5 and TRBJ1-2; 9 nucleotides line up with TRBD1. Germline V gene sequence: CDR1 MNHEY, CDR2 SVGAGI. CDR3 length: 15 amino acids. The V gene end was trimmed by 3 bases and the J gene end by 4 bases; junction bases not matched to a gene: 6. Here the CDR3 DNA reads TGTGCCAGCAGTTATCCGACAGGGGGTTTCTATGGCTACACCTTC. As protein: CASSYPTGGFYGYTF.

This clonotype was seen repeatedly, ten times or more. V and J are TRBV6-5 and TRBJ1-2; unclear D gene. Trimming removed 5 bases at V and 6 bases at J, with 19 bases between. In germline, CDR1 is MNHEY, CDR2 SVGAGI. The CDR3 is made up of 15 amino acids. The DNA for the CDR3 is TGTGCCAGCAGTACCTCTACGAATAGGTTGGATGGCTACACCTTC. The encoded protein is CASSTSTNRLDGYTF.

This clonotype was seen ten or more times. V gene TRBV12-3 or TRBV12-4 combines with J gene TRBJ2-5; 9 bases agree with TRBD1. V lost 0 bases, J lost 5 bases, and 4 bases stayed unmatched. The CDR3 sequence is 15 residues long. The CDR3 sequence: CASSLAGTGRETQYF. CDR3 nucleotide sequence: TGTGCCAGCAGTTTAGCGGGGACAGGGAGGGAGACCCAGTACTTC.

In its sample, this clonotype was seen many times. The genes are TRBV11-1 and TRBJ1-2; TRBD1 is a possible D gene (6 bases). From germline, CDR1 is SGHAT and CDR2 FQDESV (reference sequence). CDR3 length: 15 residues. V gave up 5 bases and J gave up 5 bases, with 18 bases separating them. The CDR3 reads CASSQTTGTPYGYTF. The DNA for the CDR3 is TGTGCCAGCAGCCAGACGACAGGTACCCCTTATGGCTACACCTTC.

This clonotype came up a few times. This chain connects TRBV24-1 to TRBJ2-1; tentatively, D is TRBD2 (7 bases). Germline loops: CDR1 KGHDR, CDR2 SFDVKD. The CDR3 sequence is 17 residues long. Trimming pared 4 bases from V and 1 base from J, leaving 16 bases between. CDR3 sequence (DNA): TGTGCCACCAGTGACCCTGGGGCGGGGGCATCCTACAATGAGCAGTTCTTC. This translates into CATSDPGAGASYNEQFF.

A few counts support this clonotype. The V gene is TRBV3-1, the J gene TRBJ1-2, with 10 positions matching TRBD1. CDR3 length equals 14 residues. Germline trimming cut 4 bases from V and 4 bases from J; bases unmatched to any gene: 3. Germline CDR1 reads LGHDT; CDR2 reads YNNKEL (reference sequence). CDR3 sequence (DNA): TGTGCCAGCAGCCCGACAGGGGGCGGCTATGGCTACACCTTC. This codes for CASSPTGGGYGYTF.

This chain connects TRBV7-8 to TRBJ2-5, with D uncertain. The CDR3 runs to 17 residues. Germline CDR1 and CDR2: SGHVS and FQNEAQ. V gave up 2 bases and J gave up 2 bases, with 18 bases separating them. The CDR3 bases are TGTGCCAGCAGCTTAATGCGGTGGCAGAGAATACAAGAGACCCAGTACTTC. Protein sequence: CASSLMRWQRIQETQYF. Supplemented by reference TRBV7-8 and TRBJ2-5, the full variable domain reads GAGVSQSPRYKVAKRGQDVALRCDPISGHVSLFWYQQALGQGPEFLTYFQNEAQLDKSGLPSDRFFAERPEGSVSTLKIQRTQQEDSAVYLCASSLMRWQRIQETQYFGPGTRLLVL.